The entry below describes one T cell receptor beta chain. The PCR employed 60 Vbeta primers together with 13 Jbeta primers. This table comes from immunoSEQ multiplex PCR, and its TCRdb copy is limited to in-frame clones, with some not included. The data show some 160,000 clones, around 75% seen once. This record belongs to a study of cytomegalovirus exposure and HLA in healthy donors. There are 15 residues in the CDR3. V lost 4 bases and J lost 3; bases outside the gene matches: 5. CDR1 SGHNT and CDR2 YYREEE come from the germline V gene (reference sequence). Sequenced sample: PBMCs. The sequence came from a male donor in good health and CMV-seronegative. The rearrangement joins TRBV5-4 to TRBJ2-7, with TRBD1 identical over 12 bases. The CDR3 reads CASSNRDRGLYEQYF. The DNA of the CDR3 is TGTGCCAGCAGCAACCGGGACAGGGGGCTCTACGAGCAGTACTTC.